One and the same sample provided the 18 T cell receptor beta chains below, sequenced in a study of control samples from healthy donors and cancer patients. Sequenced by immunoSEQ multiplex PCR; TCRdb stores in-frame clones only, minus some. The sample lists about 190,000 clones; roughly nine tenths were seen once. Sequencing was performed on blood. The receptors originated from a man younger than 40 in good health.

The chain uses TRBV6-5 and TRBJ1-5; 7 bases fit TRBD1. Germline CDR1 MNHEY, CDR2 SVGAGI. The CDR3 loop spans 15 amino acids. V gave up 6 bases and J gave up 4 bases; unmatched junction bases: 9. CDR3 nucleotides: TGTGCCAGCAGCCCAGACAGGGTCCCAAATCAGCCCCAGCATTTT. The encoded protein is CASSPDRVPNQPQHF.

The CDR3 reads CSAETANYGYTF. The CDR3 coding sequence is TGCAGCGCCGAGACAGCTAACTATGGCTACACCTTC. This sequence joins TRBV29-1 and TRBJ1-2, with D perhaps matching TRBD1 (5 bases). The CDR3 length is 12 residues. The germline V gene encodes CDR1 SQVTM and CDR2 ANQGSEA. The V end lost 7 bases, the J end lost 0 bases, and 9 bases lay between the germline ends.

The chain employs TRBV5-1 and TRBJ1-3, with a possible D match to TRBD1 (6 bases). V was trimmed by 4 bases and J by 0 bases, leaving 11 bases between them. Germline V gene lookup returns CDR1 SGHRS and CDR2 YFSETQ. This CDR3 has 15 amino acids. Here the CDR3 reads CASSTDRSSGNTIYF. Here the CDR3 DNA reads TGCGCCAGCAGCACGGACAGATCCTCTGGAAACACCATATATTTT.

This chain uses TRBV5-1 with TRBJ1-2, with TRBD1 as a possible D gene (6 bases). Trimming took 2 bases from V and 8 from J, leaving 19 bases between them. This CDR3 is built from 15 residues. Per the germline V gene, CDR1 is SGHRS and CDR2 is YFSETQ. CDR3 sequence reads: CASSFGPGGGEGYTF. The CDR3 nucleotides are TGCGCCAGCAGCTTCGGTCCGGGGGGCGGGGAAGGCTACACCTTC.

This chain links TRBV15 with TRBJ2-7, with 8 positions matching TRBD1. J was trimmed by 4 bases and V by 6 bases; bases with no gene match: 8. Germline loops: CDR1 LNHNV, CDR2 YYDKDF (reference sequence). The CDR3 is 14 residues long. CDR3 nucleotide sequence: TGTGCCACCAGTATTTCCCGACAGGGGTACGAGCAGTACTTC. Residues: CATSISRQGYEQYF.

In DNA, the CDR3 is TGTGCCAGCAGTTTGGAGGGGTATGAGCAGTTCTTC. Protein sequence: CASSLEGYEQFF. The chain has TRBV12-3 or TRBV12-4 and TRBJ2-1; possibly TRBD2 for D (6 bases). V lost 3 bases and J lost 8, with 8 bases in between. This CDR3 is built from 12 residues.

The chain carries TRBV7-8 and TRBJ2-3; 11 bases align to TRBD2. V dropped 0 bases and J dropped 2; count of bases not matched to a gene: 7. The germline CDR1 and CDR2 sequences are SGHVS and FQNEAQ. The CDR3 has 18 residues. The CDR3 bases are TGTGCCAGCAGCTTAGCGCACCTAGCGGGGGGTTTCACAGATACGCAGTATTTT. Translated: CASSLAHLAGGFTDTQYF.

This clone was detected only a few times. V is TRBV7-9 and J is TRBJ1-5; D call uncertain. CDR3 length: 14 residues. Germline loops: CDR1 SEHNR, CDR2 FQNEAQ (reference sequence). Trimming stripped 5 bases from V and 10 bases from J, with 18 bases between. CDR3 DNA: TGTGCCAGCAGCCCCTCTGGCACGCCTATCCCCCAGCATTTT. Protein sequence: CASSPSGTPIPQHF.

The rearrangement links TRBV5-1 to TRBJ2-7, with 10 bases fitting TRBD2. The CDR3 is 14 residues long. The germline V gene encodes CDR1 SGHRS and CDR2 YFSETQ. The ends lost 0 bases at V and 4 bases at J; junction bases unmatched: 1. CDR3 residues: CASSLELAGYEQYF. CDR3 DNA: TGCGCCAGCAGCTTGGAACTAGCGGGGTACGAGCAGTACTTC.

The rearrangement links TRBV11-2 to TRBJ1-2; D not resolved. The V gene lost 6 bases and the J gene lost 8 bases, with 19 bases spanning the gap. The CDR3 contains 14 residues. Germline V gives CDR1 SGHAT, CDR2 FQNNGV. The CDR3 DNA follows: TGTGCCAGCAGGAACATGGCGGCGCCCCTAGGCTACACCTTC. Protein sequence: CASRNMAAPLGYTF.

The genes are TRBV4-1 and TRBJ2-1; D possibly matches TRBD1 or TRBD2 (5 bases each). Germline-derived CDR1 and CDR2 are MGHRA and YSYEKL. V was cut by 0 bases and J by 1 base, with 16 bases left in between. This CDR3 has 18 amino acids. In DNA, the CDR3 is TGCGCCAGCAGCCAAGATGTTCGAGGGGAAGCTTCCTACAATGAGCAGTTCTTC. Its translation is CASSQDVRGEASYNEQFF.

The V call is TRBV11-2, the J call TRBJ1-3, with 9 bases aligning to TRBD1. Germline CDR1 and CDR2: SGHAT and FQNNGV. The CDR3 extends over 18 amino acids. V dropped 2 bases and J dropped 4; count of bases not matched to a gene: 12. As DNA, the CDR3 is TGTGCCAGCAGCTTAACCGGGACAGGGAGGACCAGCGGAAACACCATATATTTT. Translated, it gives CASSLTGTGRTSGNTIYF.

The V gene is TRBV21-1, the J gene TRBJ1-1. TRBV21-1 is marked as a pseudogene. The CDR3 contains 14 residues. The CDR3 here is CASSKWQDGSEAFF. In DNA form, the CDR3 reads TGTGCCAGCAGCAAGTGGCAGGACGGGAGTGAAGCTTTCTTT.

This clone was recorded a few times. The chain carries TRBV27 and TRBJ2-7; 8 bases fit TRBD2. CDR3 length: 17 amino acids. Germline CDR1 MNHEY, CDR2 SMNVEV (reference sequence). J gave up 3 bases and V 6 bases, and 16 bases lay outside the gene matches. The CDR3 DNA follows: TGTGCCAGCAGAAACGGGGGGGCGGGGGCCCAAATCTACGAGCAGTACTTC. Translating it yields CASRNGGAGAQIYEQYF.

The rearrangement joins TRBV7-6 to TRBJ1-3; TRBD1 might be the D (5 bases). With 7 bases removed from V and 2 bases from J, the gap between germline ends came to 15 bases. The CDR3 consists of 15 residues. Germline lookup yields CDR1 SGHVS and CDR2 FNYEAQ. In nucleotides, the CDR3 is TGTGCCAGCAAGCAGGGATCGGAAGCTGGAAACACCATATATTTT. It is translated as CASKQGSEAGNTIYF.

The chain's CDR3 is CASSLLGGGGTDTQYF. The CDR3 DNA reads as TGTGCCAGCAGCTTACTTGGTGGGGGGGGCACAGATACGCAGTATTTT. This chain joins TRBV7-2 and TRBJ2-3; TRBD2 matches at 7 bases. This CDR3 comprises 16 residues. Losses at the gene ends were 2 bases for V and 1 base for J; bases not matched to a gene: 6. CDR1 is SGHTA, CDR2 FQGNSA, per germline. Supplemented by reference TRBV7-2 and TRBJ2-3, the full variable domain reads GAGVSQSPSNKVTEKGKDVELRCDPISGHTALYWYRQSLGQGLEFLIYFQGNSAPDKSGLPSDRFSAERTGGSVSTLTIQRTQQEDSAVYLCASSLLGGGGTDTQYFGPGTRLTVL.

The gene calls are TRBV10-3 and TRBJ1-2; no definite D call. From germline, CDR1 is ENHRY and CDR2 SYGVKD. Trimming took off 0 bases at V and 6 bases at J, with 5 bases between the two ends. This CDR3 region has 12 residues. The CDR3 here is CAISESSNGYTF. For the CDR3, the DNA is TGTGCCATCAGTGAGTCCAGTAATGGCTACACCTTC.

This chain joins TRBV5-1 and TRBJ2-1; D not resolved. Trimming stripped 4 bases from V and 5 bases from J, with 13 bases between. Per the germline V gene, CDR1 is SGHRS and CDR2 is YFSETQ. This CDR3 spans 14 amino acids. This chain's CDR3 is CASSPTPGNNEQFF. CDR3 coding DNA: TGCGCCAGCAGCCCGACCCCCGGAAACAATGAGCAGTTCTTC.